One T cell receptor beta chain is described in this entry. TCRdb re-called the 5' RACE reads with MiXCR, one entry per CDR3 protein. Among about 630,000 distinct CDR3 sequences, 10% to 15% were seen once, and the ten largest hold around 14%. These data originate in a study of T cells after yellow fever vaccination. Germline-derived CDR1 and CDR2 are DFQATT and SNEGSKA (reference sequence). V shed 2 bases and J shed 0 bases, with 11 bases lying between them. There are 15 residues in the CDR3. The chain joins TRBV20-1 to TRBJ2-4; no firm D call. The source of this sequence is a man aged 25 to 40 who received the YFV17D yellow fever vaccine. The sample here was PBMCs, taken on the day of the yellow fever booster vaccination. CDR3 DNA sequence: TGCAGTGCTAGATCGACCACCCTAGCCAAAAACATTCAGTACTTC. Translating gives CSARSTTLAKNIQYF.